The entry below gives a single T cell receptor (beta chain) sequence along with its context. Its antigen is unknown. Base qualities were left out, and no much larger clone turns up one base away. The sample belongs to a study of blood T cell repertoires in COVID-19 (dated by TCRdb to about 2020). Describing the broader study: Samples covering the acute and convalescent phases of COVID-19 were provided by collaborators in the United States, Italy and Spain. Nearly every sample came with metadata listing a de-identified subject ID, COVID-19 status, age in years and sex. The material from the prospective study consisted of cDNA or gDNA derived from T cells, B-cell-depleted T cells, or PBMCs. The dataset comprised deeply sampled blood TCRbeta repertoires from subjects exposed to, actively infected with, or recovered from COVID-19. The repertoires were made available in a free public database intended to serve as a resource for research on the immune response to SARS-CoV-2. The samples were drawn from the first 160 participants of the ongoing ImmuneRACE study and from 950 to 1,500 subjects provided by 6 global collaborators. Where HLA class I and class II types were available, the types were taken from metadata supplied by the sample provider, not from assay-based typing.

Whole blood was collected in K2EDTA tubes by collaborating institutions according to the institutions' own protocols. For TCRbeta analysis, collaborator samples were shipped as frozen whole blood, as isolated PBMCs, or as DNA extracted from either sample type. On the study overall, not on this receptor specifically: Clinical and demographic metadata were provided uncurated, with the amount varying by source and participant.

The immunoSEQ Assay, a bias-controlled multiplex PCR, was used to amplify TCRbeta CDR3 regions from genomic DNA. In the source study's methods: The number of nucleated cells in each sample was estimated by amplification of reference gene primers within the assay. Sequence reads were collapsed and filtered to measure the absolute abundance of every unique TCRbeta CDR3 rearrangement. For each sample, productive Simpson clonality was calculated as the square root of Simpson's diversity index over productive rearrangements. In TCRdb, the immuneACCESS table is reduced to in-frame sequences with V and J assigned. These tables do not hold every clone; where another copy was compared, an unresolved V gene accounts for under half, and the others remain unexplained. For V, J and clone size, that table is used; D and trimming come from the DNA. The sample table shows 130,000 or so clones, and 70% to 85% are seen once. The biggest ten clones account for roughly 3% of the sample.

The CDR3 has 15 amino acids, counting the end cysteine and phenylalanine. Only CDR3 DNA is held: 45 bases, read in frame from base 1. The trim is 3 bases for V and 8 bases for J, with a gap of 17 bases between the germline ends. Based on the germline V gene, the CDR1 and CDR2 sequences are SGHVS and FQNEAQ. The chain couples TRBV7-8 to TRBJ1-5, with an unclear D gene assignment. The specimen sequenced was peripheral blood. This clonotype was obtained from a woman of 80 years or more with acute or convalescent COVID-19. The CDR3 in this case is CASSFSRGRSEPQHF. The DNA is as follows: TGTGCCAGCAGCTTTAGCCGGGGAAGAAGTGAGCCCCAGCATTTT.